The 9 T cell receptor beta chains presented below share a single source sample, sequenced in a study of blood T cell repertoires in COVID-19. Assay used: immunoSEQ multiplex PCR; TCRdb lists only in-frame clones, some missing. Among more than 250,000 clones listed, 86% were seen once. Material for sequencing was peripheral blood. The receptors derive from a woman aged 45-65 years with acute or convalescent COVID-19.

The chain has TRBV5-4 and TRBJ2-1, with TRBD1 as a possible D gene (6 bases). The germline V and J ends were trimmed by 3 bases and 3 bases, with 16 bases remaining between them. Germline lookup yields CDR1 SGHNT and CDR2 YYREEE (reference sequence). This CDR3 has 16 residues. In DNA, the CDR3 is TGTGCCAGCAGCTCCCCGACGGAAGGGGGCTACAATGAGCAGTTCTTC. Amino acid sequence: CASSSPTEGGYNEQFF.

The chain is built from TRBV18 and TRBJ2-7, with 7 bases matching TRBD1. Per the germline V gene, CDR1 is KGHSH and CDR2 is LQKENI. The CDR3 sequence is 14 residues long. The trim removed 3 bases at V and 4 bases at J, leaving 6 bases unmatched. The CDR3 sequence: CASSPPGQRYEQYF. The CDR3 DNA reads TGTGCCAGCTCACCGCCGGGACAGCGGTACGAGCAGTACTTC.

The rearrangement joins TRBV10-3 to TRBJ2-1; 7 bases align to TRBD2. Germline assignment: CDR1 ENHRY and CDR2 SYGVKD. This CDR3 comprises 14 residues. After removal of 3 bases from V and 6 bases from J, the junction contained 5 bases not matched to a gene. CDR3 in DNA: TGTGCCATCAGTGATCGACTAGCCGGCAATGAGCAGTTCTTC. Encoded protein: CAISDRLAGNEQFF.

The chain links TRBV3-1 (or the pseudogene TRBV3-2) to TRBJ1-1; D not resolved. CDR1 and CDR2 (germline): LGHDT, YNNKEL (reference sequence). The CDR3 consists of 11 residues. V dropped 5 bases and J dropped 5 bases, with 6 bases sitting between them. CDR3 nucleotides: TGTGCCAGCAGCTCTATGACTGAAGCTTTCTTT. It encodes CASSSMTEAFF.

This rearrangement joins TRBV28 to TRBJ1-6; 7 nucleotides agree with TRBD1. CDR3 length: 17 amino acids. CDR1 is MDHEN and CDR2 is SYDVKM in the germline V gene. Unmatched junction bases numbered 11, after V lost 6 bases and J lost 3 bases. CDR3: CASSDSRQGFYNSPLHF. The CDR3 DNA is TGTGCCAGCAGCGACTCCAGACAGGGTTTCTATAATTCACCCCTCCACTTT.

This clone was counted between two and nine times. The chain has TRBV5-6 and TRBJ2-3, with TRBD1 matching over 7 bases. Unmatched junction bases numbered 8, after V lost 3 bases and J lost 4 bases. The CDR3 contains 15 residues. The V gene's germline CDR1 is SGHDT and CDR2 YYEEEE. CDR3 protein: CASSSAVQGADTQYF. In DNA, the CDR3 is TGTGCCAGCAGCTCTGCTGTCCAGGGGGCAGATACGCAGTATTTT.

The DNA of the CDR3 is TGTGCCAGCAGCTGGACTAGTAAAGGGTACAATGAGCAGTTCTTC. Protein: CASSWTSKGYNEQFF. The chain joins TRBV7-8 to TRBJ2-1; 7 nucleotides line up with TRBD2. CDR3 length: 15 amino acids. The V gene's germline CDR1 is SGHVS and CDR2 FQNEAQ. J gave up 4 bases and V 4 bases, and 7 bases lay outside the gene matches.

The V and J genes are TRBV9 and TRBJ1-6, with a weak D call TRBD1 (6 bases). The CDR3 extends over 17 amino acids. Germline loops: CDR1 SGDLS, CDR2 YYNGEE. V gave up 3 bases and J gave up 0 bases, with 13 bases separating them. CDR3 nucleotide sequence: TGTGCCAGCAGCGGGACAGACTTGAGCTCCTATAATTCACCCCTCCACTTT. Residues: CASSGTDLSSYNSPLHF.

V usage is TRBV5-4 and J usage is TRBJ2-7; D is unclear. CDR3 length equals 15 residues. Germline V CDR1 and CDR2: SGHNT, YYREEE (reference sequence). V lost 4 bases and J lost 7, with 21 bases in between. The CDR3, as DNA: TGTGCCAGCAGCCCAGGATCAAATCCCCCCCGGGAGCAGTACTTC. This sequence encodes CASSPGSNPPREQYF. Full variable domain (outside the CDR3, taken from reference TRBV5-4 and TRBJ2-7): ETGVTQSPTHLIKTRGQQVTLRCSSQSGHNTVSWYQQALGQGPQFIFQYYREEENGRGNFPPRFSGLQFPNYSSELNVNALELDDSALYLCASSPGSNPPREQYFGPGTRLTVT.